Detailed here is one T cell receptor (beta chain). Germline V CDR1 and CDR2: MNHNY, SVGAGI (reference sequence). Trimming shortened V by 5 bases and J by 2 bases, and 16 bases separated the two germline ends. CDR3 length equals 15 residues. These data are taken from a study of OX40 agonist ivuxolimab in advanced cancers. Sequenced by immunoSEQ multiplex PCR; TCRdb stores in-frame clones only, minus some. The table records 90,000 or so clones, approximately 89% of them present only once. This specimen was CD4+ or CD8+ T cells sorted from blood, taken in a trial of the OX40 agonist ivuxolimab. The rearrangement links TRBV6-6 to TRBJ2-7; a weak D match, TRBD1 (6 bases). The source is an adult with an advanced solid tumor such as melanoma, head and neck, liver or kidney cancer. The CDR3 sequence: CASSGAQTGPYEQYF. CDR3 coding DNA: TGTGCCAGCAGTGGGGCACAGACAGGACCCTACGAGCAGTACTTC.